The rows below give T cell receptor beta chains drawn from one sample of a study of beta chain features in type 1 diabetes. Clones were sequenced by immunoSEQ multiplex PCR, and TCRdb holds only the in-frame ones, with some missing. In the table there are around 340,000 clones, less than 10% of which are singletons. Sequencing was performed on central memory CD4+ T cells from blood. The receptors derive from a woman under 30 in good health. Both conserved end residues are part of each CDR3. The D gene is left open where the match is weak. Only part of the rows carry a size: once, few, many, or a class if the clone is expanded.

j_gene: TRBJ2-3
abundance: .
d_gene: .
v_gene: TRBV27
CDR3nt: TGTGCCAGCAGTTTATCTTGGTCACCACCCGATACGCAGTATTTT
CDR3aa: CASSLSWSPPDTQYF

j_gene: TRBJ2-7
abundance: .
d_gene: TRBD1
v_gene: TRBV7-7
CDR3nt: TGTGCTAGCAGCTTAGGCGTCCGGGACAGGGCCTACGAGCAGTACTTC
CDR3aa: CASSLGVRDRAYEQYF

j_gene: TRBJ2-3
abundance: few
d_gene: .
v_gene: TRBV7-9
CDR3nt: TGTGCCAGCAGCCCTCGGGGGTTCACAGATACGCAGTATTTT
CDR3aa: CASSPRGFTDTQYF

j_gene: TRBJ2-2
abundance: few
d_gene: TRBD2
v_gene: TRBV4-3
CDR3nt: TGCGCCAGCAGCCGGGAGAGTCCGGGACTAGCTGGCGGGGAGCTGTTTTTT
CDR3aa: CASSRESPGLAGGELFF

j_gene: TRBJ1-1
abundance: .
d_gene: .
v_gene: TRBV11-2
CDR3nt: TGTGCCAGCAACCAATTGGGGGGGAACACTGAAGCTTTCTTT
CDR3aa: CASNQLGGNTEAFF

j_gene: TRBJ2-1
abundance: many
d_gene: .
v_gene: TRBV11-2
CDR3nt: TGTGCCAGCAGCTTAGATCGGGGCTACAATGAGCAGTTCTTC
CDR3aa: CASSLDRGYNEQFF

j_gene: TRBJ2-3
abundance: many
d_gene: TRBD2
v_gene: TRBV28
CDR3nt: TGTGCCAGCAGTTTAAGAAGCGGGAGGGACACAGATACGCAGTATTTT
CDR3aa: CASSLRSGRDTDTQYF

j_gene: TRBJ1-1
abundance: .
d_gene: .
v_gene: TRBV7-9
CDR3nt: TGTGCCAGCAGCTCCACCGGATCCAACACTGAAGCTTTCTTT
CDR3aa: CASSSTGSNTEAFF

j_gene: TRBJ2-7
abundance: .
d_gene: TRBD1
v_gene: TRBV5-1
CDR3nt: TGCGCCAGCAGCCCAACAGCCGGGACAGGGATGGCCCACGAGCAGTACTTC
CDR3aa: CASSPTAGTGMAHEQYF

j_gene: TRBJ2-4
abundance: few
d_gene: .
v_gene: TRBV28
CDR3nt: TGTGCCAGCAGCCCCGGATCGGCTGAAGCCAAAAACATTCAGTACTTC
CDR3aa: CASSPGSAEAKNIQYF

j_gene: TRBJ2-1
abundance: few
d_gene: TRBD2
v_gene: TRBV19
CDR3nt: TGTGCCAGTAGTATAGGCCTAGTGAGGGCGGGAGGGCCGTTCAATGAGCAGTTCTTC
CDR3aa: CASSIGLVRAGGPFNEQFF

j_gene: TRBJ2-3
abundance: many
d_gene: TRBD1
v_gene: TRBV5-4
CDR3nt: TGTGCCAGCAGCTACCGACAGGGAAATATAGATACGCAGTATTTT
CDR3aa: CASSYRQGNIDTQYF

j_gene: TRBJ2-1
abundance: few
d_gene: .
v_gene: TRBV25-1
CDR3nt: TGTGCCAGCAGTCAGGGGGGGGAGCAGTTCTTC
CDR3aa: CASSQGGEQFF

j_gene: TRBJ2-3
abundance: .
d_gene: .
v_gene: TRBV18
CDR3nt: TGTGCCAGCTCACCACCTCCCCGCACAGATACGCAGTATTTT
CDR3aa: CASSPPPRTDTQYF

j_gene: TRBJ2-7
abundance: .
d_gene: .
v_gene: TRBV21-1
CDR3nt: TGTGCCAGCAGCGCTAGCGATAATTTCTCCTACGAGCAGTACTTC
CDR3aa: CASSASDNFSYEQYF

j_gene: TRBJ1-5
abundance: many
d_gene: .
v_gene: TRBV5-1
CDR3nt: TGCGCCAGCAGCTTGGGCTGGGATCCTAGCAATCAGCCCCAGCATTTT
CDR3aa: CASSLGWDPSNQPQHF

j_gene: TRBJ2-1
abundance: .
d_gene: .
v_gene: TRBV5-1
CDR3nt: TGCGCCAGCAGCTTAGGCTCTAGCGCGAATGAGCAGTTCTTC
CDR3aa: CASSLGSSANEQFF

j_gene: TRBJ2-7
abundance: .
d_gene: TRBD1
v_gene: TRBV10-3
CDR3nt: TGTGCCAGCTGGGGACAGGGGGCCTACGAGCAGTACTTC
CDR3aa: CASWGQGAYEQYF

j_gene: TRBJ2-1
abundance: .
d_gene: .
v_gene: TRBV5-6
CDR3nt: TGTGCCAGCAGCTTTTTGACGGACTCCTACAATGAGCAGTTCTTC
CDR3aa: CASSFLTDSYNEQFF

j_gene: TRBJ1-3
abundance: few
d_gene: .
v_gene: TRBV21-1
CDR3nt: TGTGCCAGCAGCAAAAACGGCCGACACTCTTGCTCTGGAAACACCATATATTTT
CDR3aa: CASSKNGRHSCSGNTIYF

j_gene: TRBJ2-4
abundance: few
d_gene: .
v_gene: TRBV4-3
CDR3nt: TGCGCCAGCAGCCCTAGCTCCGCGTTGTTGGCCAAAAACATTCAGTACTTC
CDR3aa: CASSPSSALLAKNIQYF

j_gene: TRBJ2-1
abundance: .
d_gene: .
v_gene: TRBV7-9
CDR3nt: TGTGCCAGCAGCTTAGTGGACAGAACAACGGTGCAGTTCTTC
CDR3aa: CASSLVDRTTVQFF

j_gene: TRBJ1-5
abundance: .
d_gene: .
v_gene: TRBV6-6
CDR3nt: TGTGCCAGCAGTTACTCTGGGCTGCAGCCCCAGCATTTT
CDR3aa: CASSYSGLQPQHF

j_gene: TRBJ2-7
abundance: .
d_gene: .
v_gene: TRBV19
CDR3nt: TGTGCCAGTAGTATGGGGGCGGACAGACGCTACGAGCAGTACTTC
CDR3aa: CASSMGADRRYEQYF

j_gene: TRBJ2-5
abundance: .
d_gene: TRBD1
v_gene: TRBV27
CDR3nt: TGTGCCAGCAGTGCCGACAGGGGATTTCCCCAGTACTTC
CDR3aa: CASSADRGFPQYF

j_gene: TRBJ1-5
abundance: many
d_gene: TRBD1
v_gene: TRBV6-6
CDR3nt: TGTGCCAGCAGTGGACAGGGGCATCAGCCCCAGCATTTT
CDR3aa: CASSGQGHQPQHF